This T cell receptor beta chain stems from a study of shared clonotypes between healthy human individuals. The wider study: A donor's plate count was three for CD4 naive and three for CD4 memory; CD8 naive had two and CD8 memory one.

Genomic DNA of every subset was divided equally among multiple immunoSEQ plates. Data came from immunoSEQ multiplex PCR; TCRdb stores just in-frame clones and leaves some out. The sample records under 1,100,000 clones, approximately 78% being singletons. Regarding this clone: Its target is not known.

Adults of Caucasian background living in Nashville, Tennessee made up all donors. The V and J ends lost 4 bases and 0 bases respectively, with 18 bases between them. In germline, CDR1 is KGHSH, CDR2 LQKENI. The CDR3 length is 17 residues. Study-wide findings and caveats: Generally, estimated richness proved larger in naive subsets than it did in memory subsets.

The rearrangement joins TRBV18 to TRBJ1-1; a possible D gene is TRBD1 (6 bases). Sequenced input: memory CD4+ T cells from PBMCs. Subset: CD45RA-negative fraction. This receptor was obtained from a man aged 18-30 years in good health. Some clones in this sample may be carry-over from other donors' samples. The CDR3: CASSLTLGGGLNTEAFF. DNA of the CDR3: TGTGCCAGCTCACTTACCTTGGGTGGGGGCCTGAACACTGAAGCTTTCTTT.